Shown below are 22 T cell receptor beta chains from a single sample sequenced in a study of tumor-infiltrating lymphocytes in primary liver carcinoma. TCR beta cDNA was reverse-transcribed from about 500 ng of total RNA. The reaction used a constant-region primer and ProtoScript II reverse transcriptase. Nested multiplex PCR, run for three rounds with slightly modified ARM-PCR, yielded TCR beta libraries. TRBV1-TRBV30 forward primers and a C-beta reverse primer were used in the first two PCR rounds, which each ran for approximately 9 cycles. TCRdb itself ran the multiplex PCR reads through MiXCR, one entry per CDR3 protein. The data contain fewer than 350,000 distinct CDR3 sequences, approximately 65% of them singletons. Unsorted whole blood supplied the RNA, and germline DNA was extracted too. The specimen was peripheral blood. Receptors originate from a man in his forties with primary liver carcinoma and hepatitis B virus infection.

As concerns this clonotype: A much bigger clone sits one base away, suggesting this may be a read error. The rearrangement joins TRBV12-3 or TRBV12-4 to TRBJ1-6, with D possibly being TRBD1 (6 bases). This CDR3 is 12 amino acids long. Deletions cut 6 bases from V and 13 bases from J, with 13 bases between. The CDR3 nucleotides are TGTGCCAGCAGCTGGACAGTGGGGCCCCTCCACTTT. This sequence encodes CASSWTVGPLHF.

In the case of this clonotype: The conserved final phenylalanine or tryptophan is absent from the CDR3, which likely points to a read error. V gene TRBV24-1 combines with J gene TRBJ1-2; possible D gene TRBD1, 5 bases. Trimming removed 6 bases from V and 5 bases from J, with 18 bases in between. This CDR3 has 15 amino acids. The germline V gene encodes CDR1 KGHDR and CDR2 SFDVKD. The CDR3 region is CATSSGTESRYGYTV. The CDR3 bases are TGTGCCACCAGTTCGGGGACGGAGTCTAGATATGGCTACACCGTC.

Of note for this clonotype: The junction does not match germline at one end; this may be a read error. J is TRBJ2-5 and V is TRBV29-1; D is undetermined. The CDR3 consists of 13 residues. CDR1 is SQVTM and CDR2 is ANQGSEA in the germline V gene. The CDR3 coding sequence is TGCAGCATTGAGGACGGGCGAAAAGAGACCCAGTACTTC. Its protein is CSIEDGRKETQYF.

The chain combines TRBV6-2 or TRBV6-3 with TRBJ2-7, with a weak D call TRBD2 (6 bases). The V gene lost 5 bases and the J gene lost 7 bases, with 15 bases spanning the gap. This CDR3 has 13 amino acids. Per germline, CDR1 MNHEY and CDR2 SVGEGT. The CDR3 DNA sequence: TGTGCCAGCAGTGCCGGGACTCTACTTGAGCAGTACTTC. The encoded protein is CASSAGTLLEQYF.

The chain couples TRBV6-1 to TRBJ2-3; no firm D call. Germline V gene sequence: CDR1 MNHNS, CDR2 SASEGT. Trimming stripped 0 bases from V and 2 bases from J, with 9 bases between. This CDR3 has 15 residues. In DNA form, the CDR3 reads TGTGCCAGCAGTGAAGCAAGGGCGAACACAGATACGCAGTATTTT. Residues: CASSEARANTDTQYF.

The chain is built from TRBV11-2 and TRBJ2-7, with TRBD1 matching 12 bases. This CDR3 is 14 amino acids long. Germline V gene sequence: CDR1 SGHAT, CDR2 FQNNGV. Unmatched junction bases numbered 10, after V lost 6 bases and J lost 10 bases. The CDR3 protein is CASSPGTGGYYQYF. The DNA of the CDR3 is TGTGCCAGCAGTCCCGGGACAGGGGGCTACTACCAGTACTTC.

In the case of this clonotype: This may be a read error: a much more frequent sequence differs by one nucleotide. The rearrangement uses TRBV6-2 or TRBV6-3 and TRBJ1-5; 8 bases are shared with TRBD1. In germline, CDR1 is MNHEY, CDR2 SVGEGT. J lost 6 bases, V lost 6 bases, and 7 bases had no gene match. The CDR3 contains 14 residues. The CDR3 region is CASSPGGVGQPQHF. CDR3 bases: TGTGCCAGCAGCCCAGGGGGCGTGGGTCAGCCCCAGCATTTT.

With respect to this clonotype: Just one base apart from a much larger clone, this may be a read error. The V call is TRBV5-6, the J call TRBJ2-6; 9 bases align to TRBD1. This CDR3 region has 17 residues. The V segment lost 1 base and the J segment 3 bases; nucleotides outside the gene matches: 5. CDR1 and CDR2 from the germline V gene are SGHDT and YYEEEE. The CDR3 here is CASSLRQGVYGANVLTF. CDR3 bases: TGTGCCAGCAGCTTGAGACAGGGGGTCTATGGGGCCAACGTCCTGACTTTC.

This clonotype was observed once. The chain carries TRBV29-1 and TRBJ2-5, with unresolved D. V was clipped by 7 bases and J by 9 bases, with 18 bases between them. In germline, CDR1 is SQVTM, CDR2 ANQGSEA. CDR3 size: 12 residues. CDR3 loop: CSATFGGPAQYF. The CDR3 nucleotides read TGCAGCGCCACCTTCGGTGGGCCGGCCCAGTACTTC.

Points on this clonotype: A read error is possible here, since a much larger clone lies one base away. J is TRBJ2-7 and V is TRBV6-2 or TRBV6-3; D perhaps matches TRBD2 (6 bases). The ends were cut back, 7 bases at V and 7 bases at J, with 17 bases in the middle. CDR1 and CDR2 (germline): MNHEY, SVGEGT. The CDR3 has 13 residues. CDR3 region: CASKKPGLDEQYF. The CDR3 region has the DNA TGTGCCAGCAAGAAGCCGGGACTCGATGAGCAGTACTTC.

This chain links TRBV7-9 with TRBJ1-2; D might be TRBD1 (6 bases). The germline CDR1 and CDR2 sequences are SEHNR and FQNEAQ (reference sequence). V was shortened by 0 bases and J by 6 bases, with 8 bases between the two germline ends. This CDR3 region has 13 residues. CDR3 bases: TGTGCCAGCAGCTTAGCTGGGGGGCATGGCTACACCTTC. Residues: CASSLAGGHGYTF.

Details on this clonotype: The junction departs from germline at one end; a sequencing error may be responsible. This chain's CDR3 is CASSSVNSYEQCF. As DNA, the CDR3 is TGTGCCAGCAGTTCAGTGAACTCCTACGAGCAGTGCTTC. The chain is built from TRBV6-5 and TRBJ2-7, with D unresolved. Looked up from germline, CDR1 is MNHEY and CDR2 is SVGAGI. The CDR3 is 13 amino acids.

This clonotype was recorded a few times. CDR3 DNA: TGTGCCAGCACCCTAGCTTCCAGCTCCTACAATGAGCAGTTCTTC. As protein: CASTLASSSYNEQFF. The V and J genes are TRBV5-5 and TRBJ2-1; tentatively, D is TRBD2 (5 bases). This CDR3 is 15 amino acids long. Looked up from germline, CDR1 is SGHKS and CDR2 is YYEKEE (reference sequence). Trimming took 6 bases from V and 0 from J, leaving 13 bases between them.

As regards this clonotype: This may stem from a read error, because a much larger clone lies one nucleotide away. The chain joins TRBV6-5 to TRBJ2-2; TRBD2 matches 7 bases. CDR1 and CDR2 from the germline V gene are MNHEY and SVGAGI. V was clipped by 7 bases and J by 9 bases; unmatched bases: 11. CDR3 length: 14 amino acids. CDR3 region: CASTEGGSTRELFF. The CDR3 DNA follows: TGTGCCAGCACTGAAGGCGGGAGTACCAGGGAGCTGTTTTTT.

There are a few counts of this clonotype. This chain uses TRBV7-9 with TRBJ2-7; a weak D match, TRBD2 (5 bases). V lost 4 bases and J lost 3, with 10 bases in between. The CDR3 extends over 13 amino acids. Per germline, CDR1 SEHNR and CDR2 FQNEAQ (reference sequence). CDR3 protein: CASSSEANYEQYF. DNA for the CDR3: TGTGCCAGCAGCTCGGAGGCGAACTACGAGCAGTACTTC. Supplemented by reference TRBV7-9 and TRBJ2-7, the full variable domain reads DTGVSQNPRHKITKRGQNVTFRCDPISEHNRLYWYRQTLGQGPEFLTYFQNEAQLEKSRLLSDRFSAERPKGSFSTLEIQRTEQGDSAMYLCASSSEANYEQYFGPGTRLTVT.

This clonotype was found many times. Here the CDR3 reads CASRIGQASYEQYF. Here the CDR3 DNA reads TGTGCCAGCAGGATCGGACAGGCCTCCTACGAGCAGTACTTC. This chain connects TRBV6-5 to TRBJ2-7; TRBD1 agrees at 7 bases. Germline V gene sequence: CDR1 MNHEY, CDR2 SVGAGI. V gave up 6 bases and J gave up 0 bases; unmatched junction bases: 5. This CDR3 is built from 14 residues.

With respect to this clonotype: Mismatch with germline at one junction end may stem from a read error. The chain employs TRBV4-2 and TRBJ2-1; no firm D call. From germline, CDR1 is LGHNA and CDR2 YNFKEQ. The CDR3 runs to 14 residues. The CDR3 loop reads CASNQEKWLGELFF. CDR3 nucleotide sequence: TGTGCCAGCAACCAGGAGAAATGGCTCGGTGAGCTGTTCTTC.

As regards this clonotype: A much more abundant neighbour one base away suggests this may be a read error. CDR3 protein: CASSKRRYSNQPQHF. The DNA for the CDR3 is TGTGCCAGCAGCAAACGTAGGTATAGCAATCAGCCCCAGCATTTT. V and J are TRBV21-1 and TRBJ1-5. TRBV21-1 counts as a pseudogene. CDR3 size: 15 residues.

In the case of this clonotype: The junction shows a germline mismatch at one end, possibly a read error. The chain is built from TRBV19 and TRBJ1-5, with no clear D. CDR1 LNHDA and CDR2 SQIVND come from the germline V gene (reference sequence). CDR3 length: 14 residues. The CDR3 region is CVSSPDGGNQPQHF. The CDR3 DNA follows: TGTGTCAGTAGTCCCGACGGCGGCAATCAGCCCCAGCATTTT.

The CDR3 nucleotides are TGTGCCAGCAGCTTGGCACAGGGTCAGCCCCAGCATTTT. Protein: CASSLAQGQPQHF. The chain has TRBV7-9 and TRBJ1-5; weak D call: TRBD1 (6 bases). The CDR3 extends over 13 amino acids. Germline V gene data show CDR1 as SEHNR and CDR2 as FQNEAQ (reference sequence). The V and J ends lost 3 bases and 6 bases respectively, with 9 bases between them.

The chain joins TRBV11-2 to TRBJ2-7; 7 bases map to TRBD2. V was clipped by 10 bases and J by 2 bases; unmatched bases: 11. Germline V CDR1 and CDR2: SGHAT, FQNNGV. The CDR3 runs 14 residues. CDR3 DNA sequence: TGTGCCAACTCCAAAGCGGGACTCCCCTACGAGCAGTACTTC. As protein: CANSKAGLPYEQYF.

The rearrangement uses TRBV6-5 and TRBJ2-7; TRBD1 or TRBD2 may be the D gene (5 bases each). V was clipped by 3 bases and J by 3 bases, with 15 bases between them. The germline V gene encodes CDR1 MNHEY and CDR2 SVGAGI. The CDR3 loop spans 15 amino acids. CDR3 DNA sequence: TGTGCCAGCAGTTATGGGGGTAGTTTGGTCTACGAGCAGTACTTC. This gives the protein CASSYGGSLVYEQYF.